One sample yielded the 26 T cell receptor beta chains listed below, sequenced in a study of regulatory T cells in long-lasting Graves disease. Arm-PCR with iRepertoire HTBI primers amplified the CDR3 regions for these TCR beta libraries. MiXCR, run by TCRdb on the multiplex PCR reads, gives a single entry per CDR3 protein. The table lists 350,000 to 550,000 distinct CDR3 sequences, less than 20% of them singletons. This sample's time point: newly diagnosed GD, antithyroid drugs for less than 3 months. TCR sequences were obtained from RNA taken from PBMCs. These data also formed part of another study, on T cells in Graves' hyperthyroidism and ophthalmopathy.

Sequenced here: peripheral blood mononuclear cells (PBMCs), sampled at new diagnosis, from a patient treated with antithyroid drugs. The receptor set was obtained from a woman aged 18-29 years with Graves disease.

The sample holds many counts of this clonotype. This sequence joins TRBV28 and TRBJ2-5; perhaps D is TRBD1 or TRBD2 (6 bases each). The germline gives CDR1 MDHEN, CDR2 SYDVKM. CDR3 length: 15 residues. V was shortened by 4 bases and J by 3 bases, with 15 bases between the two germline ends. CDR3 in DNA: TGTGCCAGCAGTTCCCCCTGGGGGGCCGAAGAGACCCAGTACTTC. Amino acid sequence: CASSSPWGAEETQYF.

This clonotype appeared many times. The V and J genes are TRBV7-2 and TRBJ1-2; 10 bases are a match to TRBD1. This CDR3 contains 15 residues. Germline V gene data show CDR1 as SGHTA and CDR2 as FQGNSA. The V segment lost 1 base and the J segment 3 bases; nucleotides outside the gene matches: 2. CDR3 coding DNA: TGTGCCAGCAGCTTAGTGGACAGGGGGTACTATGGCTACACCTTC. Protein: CASSLVDRGYYGYTF.

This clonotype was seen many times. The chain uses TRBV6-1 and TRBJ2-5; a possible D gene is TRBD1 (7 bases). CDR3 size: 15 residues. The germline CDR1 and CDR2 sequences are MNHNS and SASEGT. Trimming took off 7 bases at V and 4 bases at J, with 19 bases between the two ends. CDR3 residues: CASKAEGAVGETQYF. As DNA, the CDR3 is TGTGCCAGCAAAGCGGAGGGGGCGGTGGGAGAGACCCAGTACTTC.

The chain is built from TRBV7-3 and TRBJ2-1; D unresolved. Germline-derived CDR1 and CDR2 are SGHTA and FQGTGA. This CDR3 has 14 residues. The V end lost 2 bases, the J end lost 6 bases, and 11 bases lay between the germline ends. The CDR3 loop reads CASSLGEELNEQFF. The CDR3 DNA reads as TGTGCCAGCAGCTTAGGCGAGGAACTCAATGAGCAGTTCTTC. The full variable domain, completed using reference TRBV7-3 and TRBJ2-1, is GAGVSQTPSNKVTEKGKYVELRCDPISGHTALYWYRQSLGQGPEFLIYFQGTGAADDSGLPNDRFFAVRPEGSVSTLKIQRTERGDSAVYLCASSLGEELNEQFFGPGTRLTVL.

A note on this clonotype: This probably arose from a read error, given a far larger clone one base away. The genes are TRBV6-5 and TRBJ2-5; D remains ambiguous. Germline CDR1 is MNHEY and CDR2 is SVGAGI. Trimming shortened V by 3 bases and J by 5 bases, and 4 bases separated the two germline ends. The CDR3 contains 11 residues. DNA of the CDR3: TGTGCCAGCAGTTATGACGAGACCCAGTACTTC. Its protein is CASSYDETQYF.

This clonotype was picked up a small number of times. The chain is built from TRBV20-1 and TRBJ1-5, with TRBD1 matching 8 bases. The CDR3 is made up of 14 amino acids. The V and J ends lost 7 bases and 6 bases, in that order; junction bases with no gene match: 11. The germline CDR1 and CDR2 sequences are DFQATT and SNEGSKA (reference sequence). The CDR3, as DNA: TGCAGTGTTCCAGCACAGGGGGTCAGTCAGCCCCAGCATTTT. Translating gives CSVPAQGVSQPQHF.

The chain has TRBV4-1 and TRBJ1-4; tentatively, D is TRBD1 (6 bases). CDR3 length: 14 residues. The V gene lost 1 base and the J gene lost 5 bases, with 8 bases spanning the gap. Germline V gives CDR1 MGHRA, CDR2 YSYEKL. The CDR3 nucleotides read TGCGCCAGCAGCCAAGTCACAGGGAATGAAAAACTGTTTTTT. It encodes CASSQVTGNEKLFF.

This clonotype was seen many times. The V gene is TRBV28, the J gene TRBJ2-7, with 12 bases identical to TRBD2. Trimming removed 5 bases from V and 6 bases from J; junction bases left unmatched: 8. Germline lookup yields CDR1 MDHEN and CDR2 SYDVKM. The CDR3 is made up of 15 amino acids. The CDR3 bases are TGTGCCAGCAGTGCTCAGACTAGCGGGGGCTTCGAGCAGTACTTC. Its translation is CASSAQTSGGFEQYF. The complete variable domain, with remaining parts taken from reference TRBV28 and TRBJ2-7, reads DVKVTQSSRYLVKRTGEKVFLECVQDMDHENMFWYRQDPGLGLRLIYFSYDVKMKEKGDIPEGYSVSREKKERFSLILESASTNQTSMYLCASSAQTSGGFEQYFGPGTRLTVT.

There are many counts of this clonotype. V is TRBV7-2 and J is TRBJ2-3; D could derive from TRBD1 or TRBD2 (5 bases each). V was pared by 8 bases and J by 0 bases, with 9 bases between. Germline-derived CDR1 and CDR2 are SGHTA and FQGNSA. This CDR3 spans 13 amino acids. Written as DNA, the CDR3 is TGTGCCAGCGGCCGGGACAGCACAGATACGCAGTATTTT. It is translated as CASGRDSTDTQYF.

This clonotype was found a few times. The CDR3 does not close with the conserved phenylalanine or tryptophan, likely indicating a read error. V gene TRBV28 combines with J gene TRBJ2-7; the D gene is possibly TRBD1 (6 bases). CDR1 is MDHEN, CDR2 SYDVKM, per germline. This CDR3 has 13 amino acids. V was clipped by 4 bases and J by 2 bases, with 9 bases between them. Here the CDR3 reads CASSWGHAYEQYL. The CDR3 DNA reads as TGTGCCAGCAGTTGGGGACATGCCTACGAGCAGTACCTC.

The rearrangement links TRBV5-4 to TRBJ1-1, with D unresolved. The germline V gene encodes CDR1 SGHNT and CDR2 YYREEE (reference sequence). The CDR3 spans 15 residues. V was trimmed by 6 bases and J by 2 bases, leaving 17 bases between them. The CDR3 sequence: CASTMSAGSNTEAFF. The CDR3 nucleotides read TGTGCCAGCACCATGTCGGCGGGCAGCAACACTGAAGCTTTCTTT.

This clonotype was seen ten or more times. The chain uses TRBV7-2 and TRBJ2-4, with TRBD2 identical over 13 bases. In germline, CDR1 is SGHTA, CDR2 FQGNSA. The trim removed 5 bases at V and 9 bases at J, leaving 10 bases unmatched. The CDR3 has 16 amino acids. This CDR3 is CASSPWTSGSFSIQYF. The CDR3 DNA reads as TGTGCCAGCAGCCCATGGACTAGCGGGAGTTTCAGCATTCAGTACTTC.

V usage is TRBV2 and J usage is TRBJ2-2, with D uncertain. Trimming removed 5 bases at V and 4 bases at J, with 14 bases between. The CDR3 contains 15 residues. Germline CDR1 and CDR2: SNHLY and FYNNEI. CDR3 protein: CASSRMVVGTGELFF. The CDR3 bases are TGTGCCAGCAGTCGGATGGTCGTGGGCACCGGGGAGCTGTTTTTT.

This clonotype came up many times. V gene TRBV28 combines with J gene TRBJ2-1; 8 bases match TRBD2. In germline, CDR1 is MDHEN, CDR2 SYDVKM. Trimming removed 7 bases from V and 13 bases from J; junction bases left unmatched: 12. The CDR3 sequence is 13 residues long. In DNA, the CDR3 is TGTGCCAGCATCAGGACTAGCAGTCAGGGACAGTTCTTC. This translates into CASIRTSSQGQFF. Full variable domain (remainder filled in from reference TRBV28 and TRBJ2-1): DVKVTQSSRYLVKRTGEKVFLECVQDMDHENMFWYRQDPGLGLRLIYFSYDVKMKEKGDIPEGYSVSREKKERFSLILESASTNQTSMYLCASIRTSSQGQFFGPGTRLTVL.

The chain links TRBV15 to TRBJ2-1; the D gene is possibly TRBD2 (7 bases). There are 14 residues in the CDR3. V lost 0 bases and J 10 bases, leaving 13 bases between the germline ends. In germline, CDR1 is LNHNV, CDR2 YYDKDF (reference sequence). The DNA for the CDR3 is TGTGCCACCAGCAGAGATCTGGAGGGGGGGGAGCAGTTCTTC. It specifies CATSRDLEGGEQFF.

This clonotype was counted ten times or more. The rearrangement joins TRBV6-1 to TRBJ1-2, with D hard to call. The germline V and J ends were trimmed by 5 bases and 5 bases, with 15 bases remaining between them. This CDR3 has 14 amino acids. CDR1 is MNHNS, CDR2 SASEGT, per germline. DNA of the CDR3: TGTGCCAGCAGTATCCGGACCTCTGAGTATGGCTACACCTTC. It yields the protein CASSIRTSEYGYTF.

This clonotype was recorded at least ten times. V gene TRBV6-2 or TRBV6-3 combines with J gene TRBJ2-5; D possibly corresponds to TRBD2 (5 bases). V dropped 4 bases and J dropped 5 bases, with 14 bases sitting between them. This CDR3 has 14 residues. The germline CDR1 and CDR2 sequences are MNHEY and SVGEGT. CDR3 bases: TGTGCCAGCAGTTCCCCCGGGGAGTGGGAGACCCAGTACTTC. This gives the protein CASSSPGEWETQYF.

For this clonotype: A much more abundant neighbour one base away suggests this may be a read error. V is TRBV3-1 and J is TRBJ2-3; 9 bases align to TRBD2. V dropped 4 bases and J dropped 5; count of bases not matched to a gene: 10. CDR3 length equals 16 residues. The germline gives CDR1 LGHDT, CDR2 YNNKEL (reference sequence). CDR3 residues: CASSPLAGTAIDTQYF. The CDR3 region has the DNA TGTGCCAGCAGCCCGCTAGCGGGGACAGCCATAGATACGCAGTATTTT.

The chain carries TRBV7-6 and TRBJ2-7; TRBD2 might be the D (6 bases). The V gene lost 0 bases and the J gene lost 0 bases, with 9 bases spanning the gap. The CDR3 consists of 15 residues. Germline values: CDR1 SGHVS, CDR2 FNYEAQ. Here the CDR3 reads CASSLASGSSYEQYF. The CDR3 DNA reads TGTGCCAGCAGCTTAGCTAGCGGTAGCTCCTACGAGCAGTACTTC.

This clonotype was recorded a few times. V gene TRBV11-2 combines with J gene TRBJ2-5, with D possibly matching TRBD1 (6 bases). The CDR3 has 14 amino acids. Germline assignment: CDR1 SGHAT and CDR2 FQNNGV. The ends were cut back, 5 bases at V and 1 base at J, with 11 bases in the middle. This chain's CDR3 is CASSPTGFQETQYF. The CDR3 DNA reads TGTGCCAGCAGCCCTACAGGGTTCCAAGAGACCCAGTACTTC.

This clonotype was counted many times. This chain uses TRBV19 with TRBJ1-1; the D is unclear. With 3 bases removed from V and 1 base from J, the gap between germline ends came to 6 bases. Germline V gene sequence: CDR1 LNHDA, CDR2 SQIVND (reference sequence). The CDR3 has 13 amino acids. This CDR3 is CASSMEWNTEAFF. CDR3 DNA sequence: TGTGCCAGTAGTATGGAGTGGAACACTGAAGCTTTCTTT.

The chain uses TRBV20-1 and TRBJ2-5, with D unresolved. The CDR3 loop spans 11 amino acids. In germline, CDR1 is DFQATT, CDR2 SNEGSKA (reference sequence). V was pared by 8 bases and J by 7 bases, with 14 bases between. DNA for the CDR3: TGCAGTTGTGAGGACCAGAGGACCCAGTACTTC. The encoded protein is CSCEDQRTQYF.

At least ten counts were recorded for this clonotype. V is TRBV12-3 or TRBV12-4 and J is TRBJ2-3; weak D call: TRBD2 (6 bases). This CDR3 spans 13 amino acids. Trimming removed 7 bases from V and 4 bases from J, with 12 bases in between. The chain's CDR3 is CASTPGVADTQYF. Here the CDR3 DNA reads TGTGCCAGCACCCCGGGGGTCGCAGATACGCAGTATTTT.

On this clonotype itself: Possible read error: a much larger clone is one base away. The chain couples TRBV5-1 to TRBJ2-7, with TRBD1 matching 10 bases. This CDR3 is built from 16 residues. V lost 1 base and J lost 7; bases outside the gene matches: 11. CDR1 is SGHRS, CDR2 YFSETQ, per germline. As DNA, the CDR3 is TGCGCCAGCAGCTTGTCGACAGGGGGCACTTACAATGAGCAGTACTTC. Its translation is CASSLSTGGTYNEQYF.

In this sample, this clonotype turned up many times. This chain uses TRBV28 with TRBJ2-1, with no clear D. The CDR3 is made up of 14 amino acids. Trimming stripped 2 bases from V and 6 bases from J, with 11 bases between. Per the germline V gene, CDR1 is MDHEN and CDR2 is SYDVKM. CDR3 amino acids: CASSLGPYPNEQFF. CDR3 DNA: TGTGCCAGCAGTTTAGGGCCATACCCCAATGAGCAGTTCTTC.

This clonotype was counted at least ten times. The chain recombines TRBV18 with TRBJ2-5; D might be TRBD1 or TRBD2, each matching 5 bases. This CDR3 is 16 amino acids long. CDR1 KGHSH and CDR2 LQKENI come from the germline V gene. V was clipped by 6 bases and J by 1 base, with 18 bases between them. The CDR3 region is CASSSTPGRPQETQYF. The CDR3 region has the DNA TGTGCCAGCTCCTCAACTCCGGGACGGCCCCAAGAGACCCAGTACTTC.